A selection of T cell receptor beta chains follows, all from one sample in a study of cytomegalovirus exposure and HLA in healthy donors. Sequencing used immunoSEQ multiplex PCR; TCRdb keeps in-frame clones, though not all of them. The sample gives approximately 110,000 clones, 94% of which show up once; roughly 1.3% is in the top ten. The sample comprised PBMCs. The receptors come from a young woman in good health and CMV-seronegative. The CDR3 runs from the conserved cysteine through the conserved F or W.

j_call	v_call	cdr3_aa
TRBJ2-2	TRBV5-4	CASSWNTGQGGRGELFF
TRBJ2-5	TRBV6-1	CASSEVGGGVKETQYF
TRBJ1-4	TRBV6-5	CASSVGTNEKLFF
TRBJ1-5	TRBV2	CASSDRGPSQPQHF
TRBJ2-5	TRBV29-1	CSVSRAQGVGETQYF
TRBJ2-5	TRBV10-3	CAISDGGTWETQYF
TRBJ2-7	TRBV6-5	CASSYSGQGIPYEQYF
TRBJ2-1	TRBV2	CASRPGLAQNYNEQFF
TRBJ2-1	TRBV5-1	CASSLRLAGEDEQFF
TRBJ1-1	TRBV6-5	CASSIRGAGTEAFF
TRBJ2-1	TRBV28	CASTLYNEQFF
TRBJ1-2	TRBV4-1	CASSQDGSGVYGYTF
TRBJ2-5	TRBV5-1	CASSLTGGGETQYF
TRBJ1-3	TRBV12-5	CASGLPTDTIYF
TRBJ1-1	TRBV6-6	CASSSKGASLTEAFF
TRBJ2-5	TRBV9	CASSLRYDSQETQYF
TRBJ2-1	TRBV7-2	CASSLDAGGSYNEQFF
TRBJ2-3	TRBV9	CASSALTDTQYF